This TCR beta chain is from a study of blood T cell repertoires in COVID-19. Study-level background: Samples representing acute and convalescent COVID-19 were sourced from the United States, Italy and Spain.

Profiling relied on immunoSEQ multiplex PCR, and the TCRdb table lists in-frame clones only, not all of them. This table has about 63,000 clones, 87% appearing once. V was trimmed by 3 bases and J by 8 bases, leaving 15 bases between them. The germline V gene encodes CDR1 SGDLS and CDR2 YYNGEE. The CDR3 extends over 15 amino acids. The sequenced sample was peripheral blood. The receptor was isolated from a man aged 50 to 59 with active COVID-19. The chain couples TRBV9 to TRBJ1-6; D may be TRBD1 (6 bases). CDR3 protein: CASSARGGRDSPLHF. The CDR3 DNA reads TGTGCCAGCAGCGCGAGGGGGGGCAGGGATTCACCCCTCCACTTT.